This T cell receptor (beta chain) was observed in a study of T cells after posttransplantation cyclophosphamide. The study's findings and limits: After PTCy, TRB diversity resembled that of CNI/methotrexate controls. Donor-recipient repertoire similarity was low at 1-2 months, rising over year one. Skin or GI-infiltrating T cells shared few TRB sequences with blood.

Assay used: immunoSEQ multiplex PCR; TCRdb lists only in-frame clones, some missing. The sample has about 32,000 clones, roughly 90% seen once; the top ten hold under 15%. The V end lost 3 bases, the J end lost 8 bases, and 10 bases lay between the germline ends. In germline, CDR1 is LNHDA, CDR2 SQIVND (reference sequence). This CDR3 has 12 amino acids. This clone showed up just a few times. Its target is not known. The sequenced material came from PBMCs. The rearrangement uses TRBV19 and TRBJ1-1; D gene ambiguous. The TCR comes from a woman in her thirties or forties with a blood cancer, CMV-positive, and with a related stem cell donor. This CDR3 reads CASSISRIEAFF. As DNA, the CDR3 is TGTGCCAGTAGTATTAGCAGAATCGAAGCTTTCTTT.